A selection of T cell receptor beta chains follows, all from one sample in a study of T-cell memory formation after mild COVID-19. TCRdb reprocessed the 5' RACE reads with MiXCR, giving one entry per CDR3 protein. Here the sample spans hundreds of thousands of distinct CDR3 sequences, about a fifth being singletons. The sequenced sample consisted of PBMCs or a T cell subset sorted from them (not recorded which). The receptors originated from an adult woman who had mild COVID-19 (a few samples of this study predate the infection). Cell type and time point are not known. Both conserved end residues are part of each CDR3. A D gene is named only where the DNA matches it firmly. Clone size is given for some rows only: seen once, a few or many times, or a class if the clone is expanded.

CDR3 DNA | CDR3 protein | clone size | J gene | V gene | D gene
TGTGCCAGCAGCACCAGCGGGGGCCCAGATACGCAGTATTTT | CASSTSGGPDTQYF | . | TRBJ2-3 | TRBV7-3 | TRBD2
TGCGCCAGCAGTCAAGCGGGGACAGCCTACGAGCAGTACTTC | CASSQAGTAYEQYF | few | TRBJ2-7 | TRBV23-1 | .
TGCAGCGTTCTTGAGTGGAAGGGGACGCAGTATTTT | CSVLEWKGTQYF | . | TRBJ2-3 | TRBV29-1 | .
TGTGCCAGCAGCTTAGCGCGTTTCCTTATAGCGGGACAGCCCCAGCATTTT | CASSLARFLIAGQPQHF | . | TRBJ1-5 | TRBV7-8 | .
TGTGCCAGCAGTCTTATGAGGACAGGGGGGGAGACCCAGTACTTC | CASSLMRTGGETQYF | . | TRBJ2-5 | TRBV7-9 | TRBD1
TGTGCCAGTAGTGCGACCCCGAACACCGGGGAGATGTTTTTT | CASSATPNTGEMFF | . | TRBJ2-2 | TRBV19 | .
TGTGCCAGCAGCCAACGGGCAGCCCCAGGCGCCGGGGAGCTGTTTTTT | CASSQRAAPGAGELFF | . | TRBJ2-2 | TRBV16 | .
TGCAGTGCTAGGAGGGGGCGCTGGACGACGAACACTGAAGCTTTCTTT | CSARRGRWTTNTEAFF | once | TRBJ1-1 | TRBV20-1 | TRBD1
TGCGCCAGCAGCCAAGTGGGATCCCCTTACATTAGAGACGAGCAGTACTTC | CASSQVGSPYIRDEQYF | few | TRBJ2-7 | TRBV4-1 | .
TGCGCCAGCAGCTACGAAGCCCACACTGAAGCTTTCTTT | CASSYEAHTEAFF | few | TRBJ1-1 | TRBV5-1 | .
TGTGCCAGCAGCTCGGGACAGGGGTCCTACAATGAGCAGTTCTTC | CASSSGQGSYNEQFF | many | TRBJ2-1 | TRBV5-1 | TRBD1
TGCAGTGCTAGAGGACCGGACAGGGTACGCTCCTACGAGCAGTACTTC | CSARGPDRVRSYEQYF | . | TRBJ2-7 | TRBV20-1 | TRBD1
TGCAGCGTCTCTCCGACTCGCGGGAGTCAGACCCAGTACTTC | CSVSPTRGSQTQYF | . | TRBJ2-5 | TRBV29-1 | TRBD2
TGTGCCAGCAGCCTCCCTCTAGCGGGAGGGCCTAGCGATGAGCAGTTCTTC | CASSLPLAGGPSDEQFF | few | TRBJ2-1 | TRBV7-9 | TRBD2
TGTGCCGCCTCCACCGGGGTTTCCTACAATGAGCAGTTCTTC | CAASTGVSYNEQFF | . | TRBJ2-1 | TRBV2 | .
TGCAGTGCTAGGTCCAGGGTAGATCAGCCCCAGCATTTT | CSARSRVDQPQHF | . | TRBJ1-5 | TRBV20-1 | .
TGTGCCAGCAGCAGATCTAGCGGGGGTGAGGATACGCAGTATTTT | CASSRSSGGEDTQYF | few | TRBJ2-3 | TRBV4-2 | TRBD2
TGCGCCAGCAGCCAAAGGCCGAGCGGGGACGAGCAGTACTTC | CASSQRPSGDEQYF | . | TRBJ2-7 | TRBV4-1 | TRBD2
TGCAGTGCTAGAGACCCGACAGGGGGATTGGGCAATCAGCCCCAGCATTTT | CSARDPTGGLGNQPQHF | few | TRBJ1-5 | TRBV20-1 | TRBD1
TGTGCCACCAGCAGAGTGCGGCAGGGGAGCTCCTACGAGCAGTACTTC | CATSRVRQGSSYEQYF | few | TRBJ2-7 | TRBV15 | .
TGTGCCAGCAGCTTAATGCCTCAGTGGTCTGGTGAAGCTTTCTTT | CASSLMPQWSGEAFF | . | TRBJ1-1 | TRBV7-2 | .
TGTGCCAGCAGTCCGGGAGGGTGGGATGGCTACACCTTC | CASSPGGWDGYTF | . | TRBJ1-2 | TRBV12-3/TRBV12-4 | .
TGCGCCAGCAGCCGACAGGGCCGCAATCAGCCCCAGCATTTT | CASSRQGRNQPQHF | . | TRBJ1-5 | TRBV4-1 | TRBD1
TGTGCCAGCAGGCGACTAGCGGGGGTTCACTACGAGCAGTACTTC | CASRRLAGVHYEQYF | few | TRBJ2-7 | TRBV5-5 | TRBD2
TGTGCCAGCAGCTTGGCGAGCGATGAGCAGTTCTTC | CASSLASDEQFF | . | TRBJ2-1 | TRBV5-6 | .
TGTGCCATCAGTGACCGAACATACGAGCAGTACTTC | CAISDRTYEQYF | many | TRBJ2-7 | TRBV10-3 | .